This T cell receptor (beta chain) was found in a study of blood T cell repertoires in COVID-19. Study-wide context: Acute and convalescent COVID-19 specimens originated in the United States, Italy and Spain.

Original methodology: Using reference gene primer amplification, nucleated cell counts were estimated. The data were produced by immunoSEQ multiplex PCR, yet TCRdb's version contains in-frame clones alone and is incomplete. That table supplies the V and J calls and clone size; D and trimming were determined from the DNA. The data contain about 15,000 clones, around three quarters of them singletons. The clonotype originates from a man between 65 and 85 years old with acute or convalescent COVID-19. The sample was peripheral blood.

The CDR3 coding sequence is TGTGCCAGCAGCCCTTGGACAGAAATGATGAACACTGAAGCTTTCTTT. Its protein product is CASSPWTEMMNTEAFF. The chain is built from TRBV3-1 (or the pseudogene TRBV3-2) and TRBJ1-1, with D possibly TRBD1 on 6 matching bases. The CDR3 extends over 16 amino acids. V was pared by 4 bases and J by 0 bases, with 15 bases between. Germline CDR1 is LGHDT and CDR2 is YNNKEL (reference sequence).